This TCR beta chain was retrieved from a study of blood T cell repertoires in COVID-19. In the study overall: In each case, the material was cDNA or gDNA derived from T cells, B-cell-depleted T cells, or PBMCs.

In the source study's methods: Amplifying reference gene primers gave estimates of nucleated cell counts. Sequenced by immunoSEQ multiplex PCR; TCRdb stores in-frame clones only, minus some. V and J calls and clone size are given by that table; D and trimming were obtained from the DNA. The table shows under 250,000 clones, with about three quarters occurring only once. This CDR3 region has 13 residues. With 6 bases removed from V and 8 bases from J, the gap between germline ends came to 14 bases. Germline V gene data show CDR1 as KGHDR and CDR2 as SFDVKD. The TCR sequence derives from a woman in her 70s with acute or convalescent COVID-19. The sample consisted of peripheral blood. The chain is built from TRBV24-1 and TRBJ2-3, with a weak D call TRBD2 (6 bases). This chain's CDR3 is CATSPSLEGTQYF. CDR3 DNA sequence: TGTGCCACCAGTCCCTCCTTGGAGGGTACGCAGTATTTT.